A single sample is the source of the 30 T cell receptor beta chains below, sequenced in a study of radiation and T cells in renal cell carcinoma. Only in-frame clones appear in the TCRdb table, and some are missing; sequencing was by immunoSEQ multiplex PCR. The data hold around 180,000 clones, with about 88% observed a single time. Time point defined: blood 4 weeks post-SBRT, at nephrectomy. The treatment is: 15 Gy SBRT to primary tumor, nephrectomy 4 weeks later. The sequencing used blood, collected from a patient whose treatment included radiotherapy and nephrectomy. These receptors were collected from a woman aged 50 to 60 with renal cell carcinoma.

This clone was found once. CDR3 DNA sequence: TGTGCCAGCAGCGCGGCGGGACAAATCTTTCCGAATTCACCCCTCCACTTT. Translated, it gives CASSAAGQIFPNSPLHF. This chain joins TRBV9 and TRBJ1-6; a possible D gene is TRBD1 (6 bases). The CDR3 runs 17 residues. The V gene's germline CDR1 is SGDLS and CDR2 YYNGEE. Trimming removed 3 bases from V and 7 bases from J, with 20 bases in between.

In its sample, this clone was seen a few times. This chain uses TRBV10-3 with TRBJ1-2; 8 nucleotides agree with TRBD1. J lost 8 bases, V lost 3 bases, and 14 bases had no gene match. Germline V gives CDR1 ENHRY, CDR2 SYGVKD. The CDR3 is 16 amino acids. CDR3 nucleotides: TGTGCCATCAGTGAAGGCGCGGCGTACCGGACAGGGGGCTACACCTTC. Amino acids: CAISEGAAYRTGGYTF.

The chain employs TRBV2 and TRBJ2-7, with 11 positions matching TRBD1. Germline CDR1 SNHLY, CDR2 FYNNEI. Trimming at V came to 5 bases and at J to 7 bases, leaving 7 bases not matched to a gene. CDR3 size: 14 residues. The CDR3 loop reads CASSQGQGEGEQYF. The CDR3 nucleotides read TGTGCCAGCAGTCAGGGACAGGGGGAAGGAGAGCAGTACTTC.

The chain links TRBV6-5 to TRBJ2-5; 10 positions agree with TRBD2. V lost 2 bases to trimming and J lost 5 bases; unmatched junction nucleotides: 8. This CDR3 is built from 16 residues. Germline V gene sequence: CDR1 MNHEY, CDR2 SVGAGI. Here the CDR3 DNA reads TGTGCCAGCAGTTACCAAGCGGGGGGGCTGGGGGAGACCCAGTACTTC. Protein sequence: CASSYQAGGLGETQYF.

This clone was observed once. This rearrangement joins TRBV6-1 to TRBJ2-3; TRBD2 might be the D (6 bases). CDR3 length equals 14 residues. Trimming cost V 10 bases and J 3 bases, with 17 bases left between them. CDR1 is MNHNS, CDR2 SASEGT, per germline. The CDR3 region has the DNA TGTGCCACCTGGCGGGGACTTGGGACAGATACGCAGTATTTT. Its translation is CATWRGLGTDTQYF.

This chain links TRBV19 with TRBJ2-1, with D unresolved. V dropped 3 bases and J dropped 4 bases, with 4 bases sitting between them. The CDR3 runs to 12 residues. Germline loops: CDR1 LNHDA, CDR2 SQIVND (reference sequence). The CDR3: CASSILYNEQFF. The CDR3 DNA reads TGTGCCAGTAGTATTCTATACAATGAGCAGTTCTTC.

The chain links TRBV6-5 to TRBJ1-4, with D uncertain. This CDR3 has 15 residues. Trimming shortened V by 0 bases and J by 8 bases, and 13 bases separated the two germline ends. Germline CDR1 reads MNHEY; CDR2 reads SVGAGI. The CDR3 DNA is TGTGCCAGCAGTTACTCGGCTGGGGTTGGGGAAAAACTGTTTTTT. It yields the protein CASSYSAGVGEKLFF.

The V and J genes are TRBV2 and TRBJ2-3; TRBD2 is a possible D gene (6 bases). CDR1 and CDR2 from the germline V gene are SNHLY and FYNNEI. V was clipped by 8 bases and J by 4 bases, with 19 bases between them. The CDR3 runs to 15 residues. CDR3 loop: CASLEGTAWPDTQYF. Written as DNA, the CDR3 is TGTGCCAGCTTAGAGGGGACTGCCTGGCCAGATACGCAGTATTTT. Supplemented by reference TRBV2 and TRBJ2-3, the full variable domain reads EPEVTQTPSHQVTQMGQEVILRCVPISNHLYFYWYRQILGQKVEFLVSFYNNEISEKSEIFDDQFSVERPDGSNFTLKIRSTKLEDSAMYFCASLEGTAWPDTQYFGPGTRLTVL.

The rearrangement links TRBV19 to TRBJ1-4, with D perhaps matching TRBD1 (6 bases). Germline V gene lookup returns CDR1 LNHDA and CDR2 SQIVND (reference sequence). V was clipped by 3 bases and J by 5 bases, with 16 bases between them. The CDR3 is 16 amino acids. CDR3 sequence (DNA): TGTGCCAGTAGTATCTCGTCGGGGGCTAGGAATGAAAAACTGTTTTTT. It encodes CASSISSGARNEKLFF.

This clone was counted a single time. This sequence joins TRBV10-3 and TRBJ1-1; possibly TRBD1 for D (5 bases). Trimming removed 4 bases from V and 2 bases from J, with 8 bases in between. The germline gives CDR1 ENHRY, CDR2 SYGVKD. The CDR3 sequence is 13 residues long. The CDR3 region has the DNA TGTGCCATCAGTGGGGACCCAAACACTGAAGCTTTCTTT. This sequence encodes CAISGDPNTEAFF.

The CDR3 DNA reads TGTGCCAGCAGTACCAGGGTGCTCACTGAAGCTTTCTTT. Protein product: CASSTRVLTEAFF. The V and J genes are TRBV27 and TRBJ1-1; TRBD1 is a possible D gene (5 bases). V was cut by 5 bases and J by 4 bases, with 11 bases left in between. The CDR3 runs to 13 residues. Germline assignment: CDR1 MNHEY and CDR2 SMNVEV (reference sequence).

The chain links TRBV19 to TRBJ1-6, with 8 bases aligning to TRBD1. CDR1 LNHDA and CDR2 SQIVND come from the germline V gene (reference sequence). V trimming: 5 bases; J trimming: 8 bases; junction bases outside the gene matches: 5. The CDR3 is 14 residues long. CDR3 loop: CASSRQGIDSPLHF. The CDR3 bases are TGTGCCAGTAGTCGACAGGGGATTGATTCACCCCTCCACTTT.

The chain carries TRBV7-6 and TRBJ2-6; no firm D call. CDR3 size: 17 residues. The V end lost 0 bases, the J end lost 0 bases, and 9 bases lay between the germline ends. Germline V gene sequence: CDR1 SGHVS, CDR2 FNYEAQ. The CDR3 DNA is TGTGCCAGCAGCTTAGCGCCTGGCAACTCTGGGGCCAACGTCCTGACTTTC. This encodes CASSLAPGNSGANVLTF.

V gene TRBV4-1 combines with J gene TRBJ1-2; 7 bases agree with TRBD1. The V segment lost 6 bases and the J segment 4 bases; nucleotides outside the gene matches: 20. The CDR3 consists of 18 residues. Germline assignment: CDR1 MGHRA and CDR2 YSYEKL. In DNA form, the CDR3 reads TGCGCCAGCAGGGGATATGAAAGTAGGGCAGGGGGAGTCTATGGCTACACCTTC. Its protein is CASRGYESRAGGVYGYTF.

V usage is TRBV29-1 and J usage is TRBJ2-1; the D gene is possibly TRBD1 (8 bases). Looked up from germline, CDR1 is SQVTM and CDR2 is ANQGSEA. V was cut by 7 bases and J by 2 bases, with 18 bases left in between. This CDR3 contains 15 residues. CDR3 DNA: TGCAGCGCAATTGACAGGGGAGGGGCCTACAATGAGCAGTTCTTC. Translated: CSAIDRGGAYNEQFF.

The rearrangement uses TRBV4-1 and TRBJ1-2; TRBD1 is a possible D gene (5 bases). Germline-derived CDR1 and CDR2 are MGHRA and YSYEKL. The V gene lost 2 bases and the J gene lost 5 bases, with 12 bases spanning the gap. The CDR3 covers 14 residues. In nucleotides, the CDR3 is TGCGCCAGCAGCCAATCTCCAGGGACTTATGGCTACACCTTC. The encoded protein is CASSQSPGTYGYTF.

Regarding this clone: One junction end disagrees with the germline gene, perhaps due to a read error. The V and J genes are TRBV6-1 and TRBJ2-5; 8 nucleotides agree with TRBD2. Germline V CDR1 and CDR2: MNHNS, SASEGT. CDR3 length equals 15 residues. In DNA form, the CDR3 reads TGTGCCAGCAATGAAGCGGGGGTCCTCCAAGAGACCCAGTACTTC. Translation gives CASNEAGVLQETQYF.

This clone was found many times. The gene calls are TRBV9 and TRBJ2-2; D is uncertain. In germline, CDR1 is SGDLS, CDR2 YYNGEE. This CDR3 has 14 amino acids. The V end was cut by 1 base, the J end by 1 base, with 5 bases between. The CDR3 bases are TGTGCCAGCAGCGTACAGCTGAACACCGGGGAGCTGTTTTTT. Translation: CASSVQLNTGELFF. Using reference TRBV9 and TRBJ2-2 for the parts outside the CDR3, the full variable domain is DSGVTQTPKHLITATGQRVTLRCSPRSGDLSVYWYQQSLDQGLQFLIQYYNGEERAKGNILERFSAQQFPDLHSELNLSSLELGDSALYFCASSVQLNTGELFFGEGSRLTVL.

This chain uses TRBV7-3 with TRBJ2-1; the D is unclear. Germline V gives CDR1 SGHTA, CDR2 FQGTGA. The CDR3 covers 15 residues. Trimming cost V 2 bases and J 0 bases, with 8 bases left between them. This chain's CDR3 is CASSLGPSSYNEQFF. In DNA, the CDR3 is TGTGCCAGCAGCTTAGGACCGAGCTCCTACAATGAGCAGTTCTTC.

The V call is TRBV7-2, the J call TRBJ1-1; 9 bases agree with TRBD1. Germline V gene data show CDR1 as SGHTA and CDR2 as FQGNSA. V trimming: 6 bases; J trimming: 4 bases; junction bases outside the gene matches: 3. CDR3 length: 13 residues. The CDR3: CASRLQGATEAFF. In DNA form, the CDR3 reads TGTGCCAGCAGATTACAGGGGGCCACTGAAGCTTTCTTT.

The chain uses TRBV29-1 and TRBJ1-2; D remains unclear. Germline assignment: CDR1 SQVTM and CDR2 ANQGSEA. Trimming left V 7 bases short and J 8 bases short, with 20 bases between. There are 13 residues in the CDR3. CDR3 residues: CSARWAAGAGYTF. CDR3 bases: TGCAGCGCCCGATGGGCCGCAGGCGCCGGCTACACCTTC.

This chain connects TRBV5-1 to TRBJ2-3, with 9 bases lining up with TRBD1. The V gene's germline CDR1 is SGHRS and CDR2 YFSETQ. This CDR3 has 14 amino acids. V lost 7 bases to trimming and J lost 5 bases; unmatched junction nucleotides: 8. CDR3 in amino acids: CASRPGDRVDTQYF. DNA of the CDR3: TGCGCCAGCCGCCCAGGGGACAGGGTAGATACGCAGTATTTT.

This chain links TRBV5-1 with TRBJ2-3; weak D call: TRBD1 (5 bases). The germline V and J ends were trimmed by 0 bases and 4 bases, with 9 bases remaining between them. The CDR3 extends over 14 amino acids. The V gene's germline CDR1 is SGHRS and CDR2 YFSETQ. The CDR3 region is CASSLAGFPDTQYF. CDR3 bases: TGCGCCAGCAGCTTGGCAGGGTTCCCAGATACGCAGTATTTT.

This chain links TRBV10-3 with TRBJ1-2; 11 bases align to TRBD1. The germline gives CDR1 ENHRY, CDR2 SYGVKD. J gave up 1 base and V 5 bases, and 6 bases lay outside the gene matches. This CDR3 is built from 16 residues. CDR3 in amino acids: CAISRDRGTHNYGYTF. CDR3 in DNA: TGTGCCATCAGTAGGGACAGGGGGACCCATAACTATGGCTACACCTTC.

This clone appeared once. The chain has TRBV5-6 and TRBJ1-2, with TRBD1 identical over 7 bases. CDR1 is SGHDT and CDR2 is YYEEEE in the germline V gene. The CDR3 has 13 residues. V trimming: 4 bases; J trimming: 7 bases; junction bases outside the gene matches: 7. The CDR3 reads CASSRGTVGGYTF. The CDR3 DNA follows: TGTGCCAGCAGCCGAGGGACAGTTGGTGGCTACACCTTC. The full variable domain, completed using reference TRBV5-6 and TRBJ1-2, is DAGVTQSPTHLIKTRGQQVTLRCSPKSGHDTVSWYQQALGQGPQFIFQYYEEEERQRGNFPDRFSGHQFPNYSSELNVNALLLGDSALYLCASSRGTVGGYTFGSGTRLTVV.

The V and J genes are TRBV5-5 and TRBJ1-5, with D perhaps matching TRBD1 (6 bases). The CDR3 runs 16 residues. Looked up from germline, CDR1 is SGHKS and CDR2 is YYEKEE (reference sequence). Trimming removed 3 bases at V and 5 bases at J, with 18 bases between. CDR3 bases: TGTGCCAGCAGCTCGGCCCCCGGGACACCCGATCAGCCCCAGCATTTT. This gives the protein CASSSAPGTPDQPQHF.

This sequence joins TRBV2 and TRBJ1-2; maybe TRBD1 (5 bases). The CDR3 length is 14 residues. Germline CDR1 is SNHLY and CDR2 is FYNNEI. V lost 5 bases to trimming and J lost 4 bases, with 14 bases between them. CDR3 nucleotide sequence: TGTGCCAGCAGTACAGACAGCCCCGGCTATGGCTACACCTTC. Translating gives CASSTDSPGYGYTF.

This clone was seen just once. The chain uses TRBV5-1 and TRBJ1-1; 8 positions match TRBD1. Germline-derived CDR1 and CDR2 are SGHRS and YFSETQ. V was clipped by 4 bases and J by 0 bases; unmatched bases: 11. The CDR3 is made up of 17 amino acids. The CDR3 DNA reads TGCGCCAGCAGCCCGCAGGGGGCAACCGATTTGAACACTGAAGCTTTCTTT. It is translated as CASSPQGATDLNTEAFF.

The chain combines TRBV9 with TRBJ2-5, with 8 bases lining up with TRBD1. Per the germline V gene, CDR1 is SGDLS and CDR2 is YYNGEE. The CDR3 loop spans 15 amino acids. With 2 bases clipped from V and 4 bases from J, the junction kept 7 bases outside the gene matches. The CDR3 coding sequence is TGTGCCAGCAGCGTTGAACAGGGGGTCGGAGAGACCCAGTACTTC. Translated, it gives CASSVEQGVGETQYF.

V usage is TRBV9 and J usage is TRBJ1-6; D might be TRBD1 (6 bases). The CDR3 runs 15 residues. The ends were cut back, 2 bases at V and 9 bases at J, with 15 bases in the middle. Germline V gene lookup returns CDR1 SGDLS and CDR2 YYNGEE. The DNA for the CDR3 is TGTGCCAGCAGCGTGGGGGGCGGGATCATTTCACCCCTCCACTTT. Translated, it gives CASSVGGGIISPLHF. The entire variable domain, with the rest obtained from reference TRBV9 and TRBJ1-6, is as follows: DSGVTQTPKHLITATGQRVTLRCSPRSGDLSVYWYQQSLDQGLQFLIQYYNGEERAKGNILERFSAQQFPDLHSELNLSSLELGDSALYFCASSVGGGIISPLHFGNGTRLTVT.